Following are 14 T cell receptor beta chains from one sample sequenced in a study of blood T cell repertoires in COVID-19. Repertoires were generated with immunoSEQ multiplex PCR, while TCRdb's copy carries only in-frame clones and drops some. This sample has some 200,000 clones, with more than 75% found just once. Material: peripheral blood. The receptors shown here come from a woman aged 18-29 years who had recovered from COVID-19.

This clone has more than one count but fewer than ten. This chain joins TRBV7-3 and TRBJ2-2, with 8 bases matching TRBD2. After removal of 5 bases from V and 0 bases from J, the junction contained 20 bases not matched to a gene. This CDR3 comprises 21 residues. Per the germline V gene, CDR1 is SGHTA and CDR2 is FQGTGA. CDR3 loop: CASSPDPPGLVMSPNTGELFF. DNA of the CDR3: TGTGCCAGCAGCCCGGACCCCCCGGGACTAGTAATGAGTCCGAACACCGGGGAGCTGTTTTTT.

The chain links TRBV19 to TRBJ1-2; a possible D gene is TRBD1 (5 bases). The CDR3 extends over 14 amino acids. In germline, CDR1 is LNHDA, CDR2 SQIVND (reference sequence). V was trimmed by 11 bases and J by 0 bases, leaving 16 bases between them. Here the CDR3 reads CASQGAGANYGYTF. The CDR3, as DNA: TGTGCCTCCCAAGGGGCCGGTGCTAACTATGGCTACACCTTC.

The chain has TRBV6-2 or TRBV6-3 and TRBJ2-5; possible D gene TRBD2, 6 bases. V was cut by 4 bases and J by 6 bases, with 15 bases left in between. CDR1 is MNHEY, CDR2 SVGEGT, per germline. The CDR3 spans 14 residues. The CDR3 protein is CASSLLGSGKTQYF. The CDR3 DNA sequence: TGTGCCAGCAGTTTATTGGGTAGCGGCAAGACCCAGTACTTC.

The chain links TRBV7-8 to TRBJ2-1; TRBD1 might be the D (6 bases). Germline-derived CDR1 and CDR2 are SGHVS and FQNEAQ. This CDR3 comprises 17 residues. The germline V and J ends were trimmed by 3 bases and 0 bases, with 15 bases remaining between them. The CDR3 sequence is CASSFGRGTISYNEQFF. The CDR3 DNA reads TGTGCCAGCAGCTTTGGAAGGGGGACGATCTCCTACAATGAGCAGTTCTTC.

The rearrangement uses TRBV19 and TRBJ1-3; D unresolved. Trimming removed 5 bases at V and 2 bases at J, with 13 bases between. The CDR3 is 15 amino acids. CDR1 and CDR2 from the germline V gene are LNHDA and SQIVND (reference sequence). The chain's CDR3 is CASSRIYGAGNTIYF. CDR3 nucleotides: TGTGCCAGTAGTCGTATCTACGGGGCTGGAAACACCATATATTTT.

The V gene is TRBV28, the J gene TRBJ1-2; TRBD1 matches 8 bases. Germline CDR1 reads MDHEN; CDR2 reads SYDVKM. The CDR3 runs 15 residues. V shed 5 bases, J shed 4 bases, and the junction held 9 bases outside the gene matches. The CDR3 DNA reads as TGTGCCAGCAGTCCGGACAGGGCCCCAGGCTATGGCTACACCTTC. Its translation is CASSPDRAPGYGYTF.

This rearrangement joins TRBV13 to TRBJ1-2; 8 bases line up with TRBD1. Trimming removed 5 bases from V and 2 bases from J; junction bases left unmatched: 10. The germline V gene has CDR1 PRHDT and CDR2 FYEKMQ (reference sequence). The CDR3 is 16 residues long. CDR3: CASSRGTGLSNYGYTF. The CDR3 DNA follows: TGTGCCAGCAGCCGCGGGACAGGCCTTTCGAACTATGGCTACACCTTC.

CDR3 in amino acids: CASSLGATSYEQYF. DNA of the CDR3: TGTGCCAGCAGCTTAGGCGCCACCTCCTACGAGCAGTACTTC. The chain has TRBV7-9 and TRBJ2-7; D is ambiguous. Germline CDR1 reads SEHNR; CDR2 reads FQNEAQ (reference sequence). V was clipped by 1 base and J by 0 bases, with 7 bases between them. The CDR3 spans 14 residues.

This chain connects TRBV18 to TRBJ2-5, with 8 bases that match TRBD1. The CDR3 has 15 residues. Trimming removed 4 bases from V and 2 bases from J; junction bases left unmatched: 6. CDR1 is KGHSH, CDR2 LQKENI, per germline. Written as DNA, the CDR3 is TGTGCCAGCTCACGCGGATGGGACAGGCAAGAGACCCAGTACTTC. This codes for CASSRGWDRQETQYF.

The chain combines TRBV9 with TRBJ2-1; 7 positions match TRBD1. Germline CDR1 and CDR2: SGDLS and YYNGEE. This CDR3 has 15 amino acids. V lost 6 bases and J lost 7; bases outside the gene matches: 13. The CDR3 DNA reads TGTGCCAGCACCCCGGGGTTGACCAGGGGGAATGAGCAGTTCTTC. Its translation is CASTPGLTRGNEQFF. The full variable domain, with the rest looked up from reference TRBV9 and TRBJ2-1, is DSGVTQTPKHLITATGQRVTLRCSPRSGDLSVYWYQQSLDQGLQFLIQYYNGEERAKGNILERFSAQQFPDLHSELNLSSLELGDSALYFCASTPGLTRGNEQFFGPGTRLTVL.

This rearrangement joins TRBV10-3 to TRBJ2-3, with 7 bases fitting TRBD1. The ends lost 11 bases at V and 1 base at J; junction bases unmatched: 15. Germline CDR1 is ENHRY and CDR2 is SYGVKD. This CDR3 is 16 amino acids long. CDR3 nucleotides: TGTGCCGCCACCCGACAGGGTAAGAGTGGCACAGATACGCAGTATTTT. It encodes CAATRQGKSGTDTQYF.

The chain couples TRBV7-8 to TRBJ2-1; weak D call: TRBD2 (6 bases). From germline, CDR1 is SGHVS and CDR2 FQNEAQ. Trimming removed 3 bases at V and 3 bases at J, with 21 bases between. This CDR3 comprises 18 residues. The CDR3 loop is CASSFPGVHLGGYNEQFF. DNA of the CDR3: TGTGCCAGCAGCTTCCCGGGAGTTCATTTAGGTGGCTACAATGAGCAGTTCTTC.

The chain uses TRBV2 and TRBJ1-6, with D uncertain. Trimming left V 4 bases short and J 0 bases short, with 4 bases between. This CDR3 region has 14 residues. Germline assignment: CDR1 SNHLY and CDR2 FYNNEI. Here the CDR3 DNA reads TGTGCCAGCAGTGGGAGCTCCTATAATTCACCCCTCCACTTT. It yields the protein CASSGSSYNSPLHF.

Only one count was recorded for this clone. The rearrangement joins TRBV7-8 to TRBJ1-2, with 9 bases fitting TRBD1. Germline CDR1 and CDR2: SGHVS and FQNEAQ. The CDR3 totals 16 residues. The V and J ends lost 5 bases and 6 bases, in that order; junction bases with no gene match: 13. CDR3 sequence reads: CASSLGTGSVWDGYTF. The CDR3 region has the DNA TGTGCCAGCAGCCTTGGGACAGGGAGTGTGTGGGATGGCTACACCTTC.